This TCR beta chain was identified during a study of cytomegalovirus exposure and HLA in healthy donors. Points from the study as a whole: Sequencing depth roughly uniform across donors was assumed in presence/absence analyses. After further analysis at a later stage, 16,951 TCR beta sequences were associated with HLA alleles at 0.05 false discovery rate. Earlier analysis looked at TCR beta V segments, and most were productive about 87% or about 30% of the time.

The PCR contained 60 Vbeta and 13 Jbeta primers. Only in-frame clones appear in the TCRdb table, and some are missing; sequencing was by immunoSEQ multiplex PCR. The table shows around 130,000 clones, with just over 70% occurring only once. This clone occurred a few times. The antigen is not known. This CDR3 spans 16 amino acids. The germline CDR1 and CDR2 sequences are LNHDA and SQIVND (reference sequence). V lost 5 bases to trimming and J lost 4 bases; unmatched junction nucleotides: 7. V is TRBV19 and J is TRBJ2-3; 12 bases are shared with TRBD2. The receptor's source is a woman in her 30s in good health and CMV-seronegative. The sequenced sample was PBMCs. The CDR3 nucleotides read TGTGCCAGTAGTCCCCGGGCTAGCGGGAGGGCAGATACGCAGTATTTT. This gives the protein CASSPRASGRADTQYF.